This TCR beta chain was recovered during a study of CD8 T cells in ankylosing spondylitis. General study results and limits: Clones that were linked to disease were CD8+ and were relatively rare in peripheral blood. The clones that were linked to disease were reported to be significantly enriched in matched synovial fluid samples from ankylosing spondylitis patients. About eight highly homologous variants made up a TCR beta motif that seemed to typify ankylosing spondylitis blood. Certain motif variants had earlier appeared in reactive arthritis synovial fluid and blood.

CDR3 length: 14 residues. CDR1 is ENHRY and CDR2 is SYGVKD in the germline V gene. Trimming stripped 5 bases from V and 0 bases from J, with 8 bases between. Ten or more counts support this clonotype. Its specificity is not known. Quantitative 5'-RACE with molecular barcodes was used to make the TCR beta libraries. One entry per CDR3 protein results from TCRdb running MiXCR on the 5' RACE reads. The data hold about 440,000 distinct CDR3 sequences, with 17% observed a single time. The chain has TRBV10-3 and TRBJ1-5; D perhaps matches TRBD1 (5 bases). Material for sequencing was blood, either unsorted or a sorted T cell fraction (not recorded which). This clonotype was obtained from a male donor with ankylosing spondylitis. The CDR3: CAISLGDSNQPQHF. The CDR3 DNA follows: TGTGCCATCAGTCTGGGGGATAGCAATCAGCCCCAGCATTTT.